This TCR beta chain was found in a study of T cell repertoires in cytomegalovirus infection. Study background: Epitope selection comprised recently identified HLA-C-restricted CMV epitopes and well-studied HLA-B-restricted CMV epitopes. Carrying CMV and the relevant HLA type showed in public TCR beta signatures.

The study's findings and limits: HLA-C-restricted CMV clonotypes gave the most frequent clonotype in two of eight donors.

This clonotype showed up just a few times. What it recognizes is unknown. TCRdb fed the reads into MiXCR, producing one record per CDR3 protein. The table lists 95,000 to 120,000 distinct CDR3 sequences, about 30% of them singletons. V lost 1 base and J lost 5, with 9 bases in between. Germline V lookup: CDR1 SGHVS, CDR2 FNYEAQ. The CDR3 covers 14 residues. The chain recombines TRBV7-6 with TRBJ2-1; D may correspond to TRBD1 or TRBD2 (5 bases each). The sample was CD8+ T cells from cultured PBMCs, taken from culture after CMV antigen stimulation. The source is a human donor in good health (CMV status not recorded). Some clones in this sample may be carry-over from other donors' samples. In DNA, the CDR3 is TGTGCCAGCAGCTTAGGGGTGGGGGACAATGAGCAGTTCTTC. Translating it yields CASSLGVGDNEQFF. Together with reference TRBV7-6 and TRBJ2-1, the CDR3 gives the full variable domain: GAGVSQSPRYKVTKRGQDVALRCDPISGHVSLYWYRQALGQGPEFLTYFNYEAQQDKSGLPNDRFSAERPEGSISTLTIQRTEQRDSAMYRCASSLGVGDNEQFFGPGTRLTVL.